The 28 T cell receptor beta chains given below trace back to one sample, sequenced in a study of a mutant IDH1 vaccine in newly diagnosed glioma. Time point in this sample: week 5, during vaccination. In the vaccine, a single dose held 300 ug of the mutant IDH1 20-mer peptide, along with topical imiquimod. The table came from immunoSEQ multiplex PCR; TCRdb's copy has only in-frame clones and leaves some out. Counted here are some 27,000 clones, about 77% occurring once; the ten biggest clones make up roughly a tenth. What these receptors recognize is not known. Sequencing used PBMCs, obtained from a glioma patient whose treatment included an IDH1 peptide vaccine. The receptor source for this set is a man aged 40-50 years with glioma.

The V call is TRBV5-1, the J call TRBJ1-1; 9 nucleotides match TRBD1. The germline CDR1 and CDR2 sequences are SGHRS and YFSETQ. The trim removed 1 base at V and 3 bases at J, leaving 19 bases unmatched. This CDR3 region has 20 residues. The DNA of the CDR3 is TGCGCCAGCAGCTTGTTCCCTTCTTCCGGACAGGGGAGGGTGGACACTGAAGCTTTCTTT. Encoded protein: CASSLFPSSGQGRVDTEAFF.

The CDR3 region has the DNA TGTGCCAGCACCCGACAGGGAGTAGCCAAAAACATTCAGTACTTC. Translated, it gives CASTRQGVAKNIQYF. The V call is TRBV2, the J call TRBJ2-4; 7 nucleotides line up with TRBD1. The length of the CDR3 is 15 residues. The germline gives CDR1 SNHLY, CDR2 FYNNEI. With V trimmed by 7 bases and J by 0 bases, 6 bases remained unmatched.

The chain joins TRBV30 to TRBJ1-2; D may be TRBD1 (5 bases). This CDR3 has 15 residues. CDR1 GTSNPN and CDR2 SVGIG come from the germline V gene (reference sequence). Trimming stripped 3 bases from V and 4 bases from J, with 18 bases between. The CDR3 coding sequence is TGTGCCTGGAGCCCCAAAGGGGAGGTCGGCTATGGCTACACCTTC. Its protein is CAWSPKGEVGYGYTF.

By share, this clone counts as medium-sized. CDR3 DNA sequence: TGTGCCAGCAGCTCACCTCGTCCGAGCTCTGGAAACACCATATATTTT. As protein: CASSSPRPSSGNTIYF. The chain links TRBV7-9 to TRBJ1-3, with D unclear. Germline V gene lookup returns CDR1 SEHNR and CDR2 FQNEAQ (reference sequence). Trimming shortened V by 4 bases and J by 0 bases, and 13 bases separated the two germline ends. There are 16 residues in the CDR3.

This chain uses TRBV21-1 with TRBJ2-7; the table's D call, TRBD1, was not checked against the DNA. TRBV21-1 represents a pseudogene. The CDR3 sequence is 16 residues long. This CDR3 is CASSKAQGQGTYEQYV. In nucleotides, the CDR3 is TGTGCCAGCAGCAAAGCGCAGGGGCAGGGCACCTACGAGCAGTACGTC.

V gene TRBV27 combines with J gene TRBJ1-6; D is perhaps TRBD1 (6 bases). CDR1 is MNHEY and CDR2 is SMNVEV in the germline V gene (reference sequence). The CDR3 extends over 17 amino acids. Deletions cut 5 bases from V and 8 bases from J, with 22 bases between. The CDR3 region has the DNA TGTGCCAGCAGTAGAACAGGTTGGGGAGGGGGAGATTCACCCCTCCACTTT. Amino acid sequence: CASSRTGWGGGDSPLHF.

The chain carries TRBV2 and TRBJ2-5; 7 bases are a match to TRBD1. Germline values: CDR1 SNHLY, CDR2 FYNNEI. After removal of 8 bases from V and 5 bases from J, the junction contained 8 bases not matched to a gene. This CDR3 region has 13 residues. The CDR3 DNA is TGTGCCAGCGAAAGAGACAGGGAGGAGACCCAGTACTTC. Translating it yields CASERDREETQYF.

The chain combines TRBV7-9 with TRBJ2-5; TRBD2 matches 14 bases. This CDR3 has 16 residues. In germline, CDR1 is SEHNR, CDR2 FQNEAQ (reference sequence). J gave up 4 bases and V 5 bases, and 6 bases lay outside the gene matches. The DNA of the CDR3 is TGTGCCAGCAGCGACGGACTAGCGGGAGGAGGAGAGACCCAGTACTTC. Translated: CASSDGLAGGGETQYF.

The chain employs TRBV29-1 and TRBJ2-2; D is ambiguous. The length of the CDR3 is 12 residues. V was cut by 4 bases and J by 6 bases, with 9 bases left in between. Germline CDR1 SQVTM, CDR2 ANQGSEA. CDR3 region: CSVVFPAGELFF. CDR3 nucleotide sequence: TGCAGCGTTGTTTTTCCCGCCGGGGAGCTGTTTTTT.

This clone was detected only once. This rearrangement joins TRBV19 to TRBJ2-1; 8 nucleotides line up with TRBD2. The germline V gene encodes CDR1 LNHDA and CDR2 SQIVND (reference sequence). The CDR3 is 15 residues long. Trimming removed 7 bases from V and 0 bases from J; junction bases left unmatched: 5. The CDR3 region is CASTLLAGSYNEQFF. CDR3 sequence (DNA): TGTGCCAGTACCCTTCTAGCGGGCTCCTACAATGAGCAGTTCTTC.

This CDR3 reads CASSWRAGRQSYEQYF. In nucleotides, the CDR3 is TGTGCCAGCAGCTGGCGGGCCGGGAGACAATCCTACGAGCAGTACTTC. J is TRBJ2-7 and V is TRBV5-6; D perhaps matches TRBD2 (6 bases). CDR3 length: 16 amino acids. Germline CDR1 and CDR2: SGHDT and YYEEEE. V was trimmed by 3 bases and J by 1 base, leaving 17 bases between them.

For the CDR3, the DNA is TGTGCCAGCCGGGACTTCCGCGGTGGTGAGCAGTTCTTC. This translates into CASRDFRGGEQFF. The chain uses TRBV6-5 and TRBJ2-1, with D tentatively TRBD2 (6 bases). There are 13 residues in the CDR3. Germline CDR1 and CDR2: MNHEY and SVGAGI. V was clipped by 8 bases and J by 9 bases, with 17 bases between them.

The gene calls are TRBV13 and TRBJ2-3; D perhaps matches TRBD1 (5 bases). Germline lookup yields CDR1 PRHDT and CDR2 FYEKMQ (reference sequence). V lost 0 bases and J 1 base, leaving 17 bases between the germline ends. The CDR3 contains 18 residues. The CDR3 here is CASSLGSSSLGGTDTQYF. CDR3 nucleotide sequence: TGTGCCAGCAGCTTAGGCAGCTCGAGCCTAGGGGGCACAGATACGCAGTATTTT.

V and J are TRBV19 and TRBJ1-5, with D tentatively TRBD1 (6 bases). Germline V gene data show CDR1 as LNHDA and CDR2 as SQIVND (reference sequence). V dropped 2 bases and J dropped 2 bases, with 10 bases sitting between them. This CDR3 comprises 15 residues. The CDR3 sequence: CASSIRGSGNQPQHF. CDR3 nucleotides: TGTGCCAGTAGTATAAGGGGGTCCGGCAATCAGCCCCAGCATTTT.

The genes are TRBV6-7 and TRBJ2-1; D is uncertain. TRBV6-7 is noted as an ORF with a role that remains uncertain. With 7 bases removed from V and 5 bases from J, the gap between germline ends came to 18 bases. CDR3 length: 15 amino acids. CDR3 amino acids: CASTTARNLDNEQFF. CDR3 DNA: TGTGCCAGCACCACAGCTAGAAATCTCGACAATGAGCAGTTCTTC.

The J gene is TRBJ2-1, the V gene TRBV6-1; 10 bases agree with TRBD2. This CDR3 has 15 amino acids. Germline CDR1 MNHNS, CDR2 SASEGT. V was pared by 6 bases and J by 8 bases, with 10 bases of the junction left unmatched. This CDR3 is CASSQAGGPFDEQFF. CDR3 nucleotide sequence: TGTGCCAGCAGCCAAGCGGGAGGGCCATTCGATGAGCAGTTCTTC.

The CDR3 sequence is CASSWGPAEAQHF. The CDR3 bases are TGTGCCAGCAGCTGGGGACCCGCAGAGGCCCAGCATTTT. The chain recombines TRBV7-2 with TRBJ1-5; a possible D gene is TRBD1 (5 bases). Trimming took off 4 bases at V and 11 bases at J, with 15 bases between the two ends. The CDR3 loop spans 13 amino acids. CDR1 SGHTA and CDR2 FQGNSA come from the germline V gene. The variable domain in full, completed from reference TRBV7-2 and TRBJ1-5, reads GAGVSQSPSNKVTEKGKDVELRCDPISGHTALYWYRQSLGQGLEFLIYFQGNSAPDKSGLPSDRFSAERTGGSVSTLTIQRTQQEDSAVYLCASSWGPAEAQHFGDGTRLSIL.

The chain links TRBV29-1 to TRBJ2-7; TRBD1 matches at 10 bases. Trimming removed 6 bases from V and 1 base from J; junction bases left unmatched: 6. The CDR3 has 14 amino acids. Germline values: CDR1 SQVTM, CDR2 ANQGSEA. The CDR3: CSVDGTGESYEQYV. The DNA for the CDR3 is TGCAGCGTCGACGGGACAGGGGAATCCTACGAGCAGTACGTC.

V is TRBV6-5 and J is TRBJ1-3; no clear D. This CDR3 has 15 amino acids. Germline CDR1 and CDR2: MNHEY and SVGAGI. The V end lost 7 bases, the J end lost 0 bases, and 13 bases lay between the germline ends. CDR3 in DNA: TGTGCCAGCACCCGCAGACCGGACTCTGGAAACACCATATATTTT. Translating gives CASTRRPDSGNTIYF.

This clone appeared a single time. CDR3 loop: CASSFLAGGLETQYF. DNA of the CDR3: TGTGCCAGCAGTTTTCTAGCGGGAGGTTTAGAGACCCAGTACTTC. The V call is TRBV6-5, the J call TRBJ2-5; 11 bases map to TRBD2. The CDR3 has 15 residues. The germline CDR1 and CDR2 sequences are MNHEY and SVGAGI. The V and J ends lost 4 bases and 4 bases, in that order; junction bases with no gene match: 5.

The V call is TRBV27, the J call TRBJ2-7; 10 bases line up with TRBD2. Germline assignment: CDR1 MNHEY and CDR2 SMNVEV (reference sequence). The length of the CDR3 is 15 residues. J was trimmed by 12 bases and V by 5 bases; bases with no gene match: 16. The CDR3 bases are TGTGCCAGCAGTCCCGGGATTAGCGGGGGGCCCGTACGGTACGTC. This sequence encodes CASSPGISGGPVRYV.

The CDR3 spells CASSLYLDYEQYF. The CDR3, as DNA: TGTGCCAGCAGCTTATACCTGGACTACGAGCAGTACTTC. This chain joins TRBV7-8 and TRBJ2-7; D is unclear. The CDR3 extends over 13 amino acids. V lost 2 bases to trimming and J lost 3 bases, with 8 bases between them. Germline CDR1 SGHVS, CDR2 FQNEAQ.

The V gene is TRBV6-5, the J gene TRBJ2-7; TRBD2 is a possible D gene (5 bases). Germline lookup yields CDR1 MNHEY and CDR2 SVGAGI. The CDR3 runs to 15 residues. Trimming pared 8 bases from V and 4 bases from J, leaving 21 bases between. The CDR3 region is CASGPPGKTGYEQYF. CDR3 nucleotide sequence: TGTGCCAGCGGCCCCCCGGGGAAGACGGGATACGAGCAGTACTTC.

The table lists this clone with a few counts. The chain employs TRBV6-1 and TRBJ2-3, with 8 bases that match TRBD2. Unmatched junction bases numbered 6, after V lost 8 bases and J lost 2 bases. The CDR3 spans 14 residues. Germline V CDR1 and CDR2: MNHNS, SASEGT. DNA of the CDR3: TGTGCCAGCGCGGGGGGTCTTTACACAGATACGCAGTATTTT. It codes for CASAGGLYTDTQYF.

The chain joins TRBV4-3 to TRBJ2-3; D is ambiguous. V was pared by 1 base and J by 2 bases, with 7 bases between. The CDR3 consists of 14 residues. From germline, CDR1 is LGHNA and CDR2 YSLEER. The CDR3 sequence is CASSQGSNTDTQYF. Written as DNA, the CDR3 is TGCGCCAGCAGCCAAGGATCCAACACAGATACGCAGTATTTT.

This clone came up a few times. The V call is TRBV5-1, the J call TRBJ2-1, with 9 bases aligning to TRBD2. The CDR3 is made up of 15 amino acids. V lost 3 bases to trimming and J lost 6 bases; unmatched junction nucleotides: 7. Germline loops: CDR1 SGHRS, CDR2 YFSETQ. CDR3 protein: CASSWNAGGINEQFF. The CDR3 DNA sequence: TGCGCCAGCAGCTGGAACGCGGGAGGGATCAATGAGCAGTTCTTC.

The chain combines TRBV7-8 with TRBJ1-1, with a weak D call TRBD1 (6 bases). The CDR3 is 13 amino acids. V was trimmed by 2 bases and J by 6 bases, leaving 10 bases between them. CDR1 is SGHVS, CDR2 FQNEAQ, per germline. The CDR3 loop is CASSLRGRAEAFF. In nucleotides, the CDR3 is TGTGCCAGCAGCTTAAGGGGGAGAGCTGAAGCTTTCTTT.

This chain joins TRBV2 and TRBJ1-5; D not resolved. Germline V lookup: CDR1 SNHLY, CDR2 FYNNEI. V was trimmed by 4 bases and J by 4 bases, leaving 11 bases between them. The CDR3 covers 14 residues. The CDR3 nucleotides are TGTGCCAGCAGTGTTTTCCAGAGTAATCAGCCCCAGCATTTT. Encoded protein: CASSVFQSNQPQHF. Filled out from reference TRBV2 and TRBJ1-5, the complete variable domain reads EPEVTQTPSHQVTQMGQEVILRCVPISNHLYFYWYRQILGQKVEFLVSFYNNEISEKSEIFDDQFSVERPDGSNFTLKIRSTKLEDSAMYFCASSVFQSNQPQHFGDGTRLSIL.